One sample yielded the 7 T cell receptor beta chains listed below, sequenced in a study of a mutant IDH1 vaccine in newly diagnosed glioma. Time point reported: week 23, last vaccination. Every vaccination contained 300 ug of the mutant IDH1 20-mer peptide and was paired with topical imiquimod. Repertoires were generated with immunoSEQ multiplex PCR, while TCRdb's copy carries only in-frame clones and drops some. The sample contains about 65,000 clones, approximately 81% of which appear only once. Antigen specificity for these receptors is unknown. Specimen: PBMCs, collected from a glioma patient whose treatment included an IDH1 peptide vaccine. The receptors derive from a man aged 30 to 39 with glioma.

The gene calls are TRBV10-2 and TRBJ2-1; no reliable D call. Germline assignment: CDR1 WSHSY and CDR2 SAAADI. The CDR3 is 16 residues long. Trimming took 0 bases from V and 8 from J, leaving 17 bases between them. CDR3 region: CASSESDYRGFDEQFF. Here the CDR3 DNA reads TGCGCCAGCAGTGAGTCGGATTATCGCGGTTTTGATGAGCAGTTCTTC.

The V gene is TRBV7-2, the J gene TRBJ2-5, with D maybe TRBD1 (6 bases). Germline V gene sequence: CDR1 SGHTA, CDR2 FQGNSA. With 7 bases removed from V and 2 bases from J, the gap between germline ends came to 11 bases. This CDR3 region has 13 residues. The CDR3 nucleotides read TGTGCCAGCACCATCAGGGGTCAAGAGACCCAGTACTTC. It encodes CASTIRGQETQYF.

This sequence joins TRBV29-1 and TRBJ2-1; D remains ambiguous. Germline V gene data show CDR1 as SQVTM and CDR2 as ANQGSEA. This CDR3 contains 13 residues. V was pared by 5 bases and J by 2 bases, with 10 bases between. The CDR3: CSVRVSTYNEQFF. The CDR3 DNA sequence: TGCAGCGTTAGGGTATCAACCTACAATGAGCAGTTCTTC.

The V call is TRBV6-4, the J call TRBJ2-3; TRBD1 is a possible D gene (7 bases). Per germline, CDR1 MRHNA and CDR2 SNTAGT. V gave up 0 bases and J gave up 10 bases, with 17 bases separating them. The CDR3 is made up of 15 amino acids. CDR3 loop: CASSDSQGGVGPQYF. CDR3 coding DNA: TGTGCCAGCAGTGACTCTCAGGGGGGCGTGGGGCCGCAGTATTTT.

This sequence joins TRBV5-8 and TRBJ1-2, with 8 bases that match TRBD1. The germline CDR1 and CDR2 sequences are SGHTS and YDEGEE. The CDR3 has 18 amino acids. Trimming took 4 bases from V and 4 from J; bases not matched to a gene: 18. CDR3 region: CASSPGLKTGDAIYGYTF. CDR3 nucleotides: TGTGCCAGCAGCCCAGGTTTAAAGACAGGGGACGCAATCTATGGCTACACCTTC. The whole variable domain, filled in from reference TRBV5-8 and TRBJ1-2, reads EAGVTQSPTHLIKTRGQQATLRCSPISGHTSVYWYQQALGLGLQFLLWYDEGEERNRGNFPPRFSGRQFPNYSSELNVNALELEDSALYLCASSPGLKTGDAIYGYTFGSGTRLTVV.

The chain uses TRBV5-1 and TRBJ1-1, with TRBD1 identical over 8 bases. The CDR3 contains 17 residues. Per germline, CDR1 SGHRS and CDR2 YFSETQ. The V segment lost 0 bases and the J segment 5 bases; nucleotides outside the gene matches: 12. The CDR3 sequence: CASSLVGDRGRGTEAFF. CDR3 DNA sequence: TGCGCCAGCAGCTTGGTTGGTGACAGGGGCCGGGGGACTGAAGCTTTCTTT.

The gene calls are TRBV25-1 and TRBJ2-1, with a weak D call TRBD2 (5 bases). The CDR3 runs to 14 residues. V was trimmed by 10 bases and J by 5 bases, leaving 18 bases between them. From germline, CDR1 is MGHDK and CDR2 SYGVNS. CDR3 sequence: CATTPASRDNEQFF. DNA for the CDR3: TGTGCCACTACACCGGCTAGCCGTGACAATGAGCAGTTCTTC.